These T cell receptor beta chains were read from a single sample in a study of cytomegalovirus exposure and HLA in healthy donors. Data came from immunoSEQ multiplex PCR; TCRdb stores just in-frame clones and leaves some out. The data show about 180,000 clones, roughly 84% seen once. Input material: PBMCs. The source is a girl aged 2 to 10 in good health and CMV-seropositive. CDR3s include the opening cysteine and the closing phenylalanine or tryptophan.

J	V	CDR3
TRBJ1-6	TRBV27	CASSLGRQGFTVDSPLHF
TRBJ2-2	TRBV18	CASSPGANEGELFF
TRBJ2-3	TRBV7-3	CASSLGGGYTDTQYF
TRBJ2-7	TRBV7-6	CASSQGGVGYEQYF
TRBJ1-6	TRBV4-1	CASSQITGNSPLHF
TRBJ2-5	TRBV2	CASRGLAGVETQYF
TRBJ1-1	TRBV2	CAIGLDSSRGAFF
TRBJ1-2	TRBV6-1	CASSEGTGGNYGYTF
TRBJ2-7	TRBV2	CASSRGEQYF
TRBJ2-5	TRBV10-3	CAIRGDRGQETQYF
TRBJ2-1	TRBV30	CAWSGTGGLGEQFF
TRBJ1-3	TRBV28	CASSDDRGSGNTIYF
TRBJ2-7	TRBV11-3	CASSTVGAYEQYF
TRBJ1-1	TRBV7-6	CASSPRAGGTEAFF
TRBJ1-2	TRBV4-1	CASSQDTSDYTF
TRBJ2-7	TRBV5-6	CASSLGAGFIYEQYF